Many counts were recorded for the clone carrying this T cell receptor (beta chain). CDR3 length: 16 amino acids. V gave up 4 bases and J gave up 12 bases; unmatched junction bases: 17. This sample is part of a study of regulatory T cells in long-lasting Graves disease. In building TCR beta libraries, iRepertoire HTBI primers were used together with Arm-PCR of CDR3 regions. TCRdb analysed the multiplex PCR reads with MiXCR anew, one entry per CDR3 protein. Of 530,000 or so distinct CDR3 sequences in the sample, about 13% were seen once. Stated time point: newly diagnosed GD, antithyroid drugs for less than 3 months. RNA from PBMCs was the source of the TCR library. The same sample was also studied in work on T cells in Graves' hyperthyroidism and ophthalmopathy.

The material sequenced was peripheral blood mononuclear cells (PBMCs), taken at new diagnosis, from a patient treated with antithyroid drugs. The TCR originated in a man aged 25 to 40 with Graves disease. The V gene is TRBV12-3 or TRBV12-4, the J gene TRBJ2-4; 8 nucleotides match TRBD2. CDR3 in amino acids: CASSSPGRAGAPTQYF. In nucleotides, the CDR3 is TGTGCCAGCAGTTCCCCGGGCAGAGCGGGGGCCCCCACTCAGTACTTC.